This T cell receptor beta chain was captured by sequencing in a study of glioma-infiltrating T cells. The wider study: Glioblastomas were WHO grade IV, sampled at first diagnosis; low-grade were grade II. Presurgical dexamethasone in glioma patients lasted six or fewer days.

TCR alpha and beta CDR3 regions were amplified from RNA using iRepertoire nested multiplex PCR. TCRdb used MiXCR to reprocess the multiplex PCR reads, holding one entry per CDR3 protein. Here the sample spans 400,000 or so distinct CDR3 sequences, roughly two fifths being singletons. With regard to this clonotype: As yet, its antigen is unknown.

The V segment lost 6 bases and the J segment 0 bases; nucleotides outside the gene matches: 4. Germline V gene sequence: CDR1 SGHTA, CDR2 FQGNSA. CDR3 length equals 16 residues. Study results and caveats: CDR3 overlap between tissue and blood was very small.

The rearrangement links TRBV7-2 to TRBJ2-1, with 11 bases fitting TRBD2. Sequenced: glioma tissue, nonneoplastic brain tissue, or PBMCs (not recorded which). This receptor was taken from a human donor with low-grade glioma or glioblastoma, undergoing nonglioma brain surgery, or in good health (not recorded which). This chain's CDR3 is CASRPTSGSSYNEQFF. CDR3 nucleotide sequence: TGTGCCAGCAGGCCAACTAGCGGGAGCTCCTACAATGAGCAGTTCTTC.